Below, 25 T cell receptor beta chains from the same sample are listed, as sequenced in a study of Ad26.COV2.S vaccination and SARS-CoV-2 variants. Treatment defined: 15 to 20 received Ad26.COV2.S at low or high dose, single or two shots; roughly five received placebo; per-sample allocation not given. The study sampled participants on day 63 after the first vaccine or placebo injection. Only in-frame clones appear in the TCRdb table, and some are missing; sequencing was by immunoSEQ multiplex PCR. The sample records roughly 400,000 clones, around 92% being singletons. Sequenced here: peripheral blood, sampled in a trial of Ad26.COV2.S vaccine versus placebo. All receptors come from a person aged 18 to 65 who received the Ad26.COV2.S COVID-19 vaccine or a placebo.

The rearrangement links TRBV12-5 to TRBJ2-2, with 7 bases aligning to TRBD1. Losses at the gene ends were 9 bases for V and 0 bases for J; bases not matched to a gene: 7. The CDR3 spans 15 residues. Germline V gene lookup returns CDR1 LGHNT and CDR2 FRNRAP. CDR3 loop: CASGLGQTNTGELFF. The DNA for the CDR3 is TGTGCTAGCGGACTGGGACAGACGAACACCGGGGAGCTGTTTTTT.

CDR3 amino acids: CASSRGLANQETQYF. The DNA of the CDR3 is TGCGCCAGCAGCCGGGGACTAGCGAACCAAGAGACCCAGTACTTC. This chain joins TRBV4-1 and TRBJ2-5; 10 nucleotides align to TRBD2. After removal of 4 bases from V and 0 bases from J, the junction contained 2 bases not matched to a gene. The CDR3 length is 15 residues. Germline V gives CDR1 MGHRA, CDR2 YSYEKL.

V and J are TRBV29-1 and TRBJ2-3; the D gene could be TRBD1 or TRBD2 (5 bases each). Deletions cut 3 bases from V and 0 bases from J, with 10 bases between. Germline V lookup: CDR1 SQVTM, CDR2 ANQGSEA. The CDR3 is 14 residues long. The CDR3 DNA reads as TGCAGCGTTGAGGGGACCCTAAGCACAGATACGCAGTATTTT. It encodes CSVEGTLSTDTQYF.

The CDR3 loop is CASRSALGDTQYF. In DNA, the CDR3 is TGTGCCAGCAGGTCGGCCCTGGGAGATACGCAGTATTTT. The V call is TRBV7-2, the J call TRBJ2-3, with no clear D. The CDR3 contains 13 residues. CDR1 is SGHTA and CDR2 is FQGNSA in the germline V gene. V lost 6 bases and J lost 5, with 12 bases in between.

The rearrangement joins TRBV27 to TRBJ1-2; D may be TRBD1 (6 bases). The CDR3 length is 16 residues. Germline values: CDR1 MNHEY, CDR2 SMNVEV (reference sequence). Trimming took off 0 bases at V and 4 bases at J, with 15 bases between the two ends. The CDR3: CASSLSLGGHLYGYTF. DNA for the CDR3: TGTGCCAGCAGTTTATCCCTGGGGGGACACCTCTATGGCTACACCTTC.

The chain has TRBV27 and TRBJ1-6; D is ambiguous. Deletions cut 5 bases from V and 10 bases from J, with 9 bases between. Looked up from germline, CDR1 is MNHEY and CDR2 is SMNVEV (reference sequence). The CDR3 length is 12 residues. The CDR3 loop is CASSPLGSPLHF. In DNA form, the CDR3 reads TGTGCCAGCAGTCCCCTTGGGTCACCCCTCCACTTT.

This chain links TRBV3-1 (or the pseudogene TRBV3-2) with TRBJ1-2; 7 nucleotides agree with TRBD1. Germline CDR1 LGHDT, CDR2 YNNKEL (reference sequence). CDR3 length: 15 amino acids. The J segment lost 7 bases and the V segment lost 2 bases, leaving 10 bases of the junction unmatched. DNA of the CDR3: TGTGCCAGCAGCCAACCGGGACAGAGCTTCCTTGGCTACACCTTC. This encodes CASSQPGQSFLGYTF.

The chain has TRBV29-1 and TRBJ2-7; 7 nucleotides match TRBD1. The CDR3 length is 14 residues. V shed 1 base and J 1 base; nucleotides not matched to a gene: 4. Germline V gene data show CDR1 as SQVTM and CDR2 as ANQGSEA. The CDR3 DNA sequence: TGCAGCGTTGAAGTGGGACAGTTGTCCTACGAGCAGTACTTC. It yields the protein CSVEVGQLSYEQYF.

The chain has TRBV21-1 and TRBJ2-7; the table's D call of TRBD1 was not tested on the DNA. TRBV21-1 is a listed pseudogene. CDR3 length: 16 residues. The CDR3 is CASSKANTGGSYEQYF. CDR3 bases: TGTGCCAGCAGCAAAGCGAATACAGGGGGCTCCTACGAGCAGTACTTC.

This chain uses TRBV9 with TRBJ2-2; TRBD1 matches 11 bases. The ends lost 4 bases at V and 6 bases at J; junction bases unmatched: 2. CDR1 SGDLS and CDR2 YYNGEE come from the germline V gene. This CDR3 is 14 amino acids long. The CDR3 DNA reads as TGTGCCAGCAGCCCGGACAGGGGGCCCGGGGAGCTGTTTTTT. Protein product: CASSPDRGPGELFF.

The chain is built from TRBV6-2 or TRBV6-3 and TRBJ2-7, with TRBD1 matching over 9 bases. The trim removed 6 bases at V and 3 bases at J, leaving 9 bases unmatched. CDR1 and CDR2 (germline): MNHEY, SVGEGT. The length of the CDR3 is 15 residues. The CDR3, as DNA: TGTGCCAGCAGCCCCAGGGGACAGGGATTCTACGAGCAGTACTTC. Its protein product is CASSPRGQGFYEQYF.

V gene TRBV19 combines with J gene TRBJ1-1, with D maybe TRBD1 (6 bases). The germline gives CDR1 LNHDA, CDR2 SQIVND (reference sequence). CDR3 length equals 14 residues. V lost 0 bases and J 6 bases, leaving 11 bases between the germline ends. The CDR3 here is CASSIDRTAPEAFF. The CDR3 bases are TGTGCCAGTAGTATAGACCGGACAGCCCCTGAAGCTTTCTTT.

The V and J genes are TRBV6-5 and TRBJ2-1, with D tentatively TRBD1 or TRBD2 (5 bases each). Per germline, CDR1 MNHEY and CDR2 SVGAGI. The CDR3 contains 15 residues. The V end lost 7 bases, the J end lost 1 base, and 14 bases lay between the germline ends. CDR3 loop: CASIWAGRSYNEQFF. As DNA, the CDR3 is TGTGCCAGCATTTGGGCAGGGAGATCCTACAATGAGCAGTTCTTC.

The J gene is TRBJ2-1, the V gene TRBV6-6; TRBD2 might be the D (7 bases). V dropped 0 bases and J dropped 5 bases, with 8 bases sitting between them. Per germline, CDR1 MNHNY and CDR2 SVGAGI (reference sequence). The CDR3 loop spans 14 amino acids. The CDR3 region has the DNA TGTGCCAGCAGTTACTCAGGGGGGGACAATGAGCAGTTCTTC. Its protein is CASSYSGGDNEQFF.

The genes are TRBV5-1 and TRBJ1-2, with D tentatively TRBD1 (6 bases). The CDR3 is made up of 14 amino acids. CDR1 SGHRS and CDR2 YFSETQ come from the germline V gene. Trimming removed 0 bases at V and 2 bases at J, with 8 bases between. The CDR3 loop reads CASSLAGGNYGYTF. The CDR3, as DNA: TGCGCCAGCAGCTTGGCCGGGGGCAACTATGGCTACACCTTC.

The chain recombines TRBV7-9 with TRBJ2-2; D gene uncertain. Per the germline V gene, CDR1 is SEHNR and CDR2 is FQNEAQ (reference sequence). The CDR3 covers 14 residues. Trimming took 4 bases from V and 7 from J, leaving 13 bases between them. This CDR3 is CASSYSPVGGELFF. The CDR3 DNA sequence: TGTGCCAGCAGCTATTCCCCTGTTGGCGGGGAGCTGTTTTTT.

The chain joins TRBV11-2 to TRBJ1-1; no clear D. Germline-derived CDR1 and CDR2 are SGHAT and FQNNGV. V shed 1 base and J shed 1 base, with 13 bases lying between them. CDR3 length: 16 residues. CDR3 amino acids: CASSLGAIASNTEAFF. The CDR3, as DNA: TGTGCCAGCAGCTTAGGGGCCATAGCATCGAACACTGAAGCTTTCTTT.

The genes are TRBV5-6 and TRBJ1-2; D is undetermined. The CDR3 is 13 amino acids. From germline, CDR1 is SGHDT and CDR2 YYEEEE. Trimming shortened V by 4 bases and J by 8 bases, and 15 bases separated the two germline ends. CDR3 sequence (DNA): TGTGCCAGCAGCGAGAAAGTTATAAGGGGCTACACCTTC. This gives the protein CASSEKVIRGYTF.

The V and J genes are TRBV9 and TRBJ1-1; D is uncertain. V was cut by 3 bases and J by 0 bases, with 9 bases left in between. Germline V gene lookup returns CDR1 SGDLS and CDR2 YYNGEE. CDR3 length equals 14 residues. The DNA of the CDR3 is TGTGCCAGCAGCGCGCAGACCTTGAACACTGAAGCTTTCTTT. It is translated as CASSAQTLNTEAFF.

V usage is TRBV12-3 or TRBV12-4 and J usage is TRBJ2-4; D is uncertain. Trimming cost V 6 bases and J 6 bases, with 6 bases left between them. The CDR3 runs 11 residues. The CDR3 region is CASSGPNIQYF. The DNA of the CDR3 is TGTGCCAGCAGCGGACCAAACATTCAGTACTTC.

This clone was recorded a few times. V gene TRBV6-5 combines with J gene TRBJ2-2, with a possible D match to TRBD1 (6 bases). Germline CDR1 MNHEY, CDR2 SVGAGI. The V end lost 6 bases, the J end lost 6 bases, and 8 bases lay between the germline ends. This CDR3 spans 12 amino acids. The CDR3 region has the DNA TGTGCCAGCAGAGGGGGACCCGGGGAGCTGTTTTTT. Translating gives CASRGGPGELFF.

This chain uses TRBV7-9 with TRBJ1-6; 8 positions agree with TRBD1. Per germline, CDR1 SEHNR and CDR2 FQNEAQ (reference sequence). Germline trimming cut 5 bases from V and 6 bases from J; bases unmatched to any gene: 6. The CDR3 is made up of 15 amino acids. CDR3 DNA: TGTGCCAGCAGCCCAACGACAGGGGCTAATTCACCCCTCCACTTT. Protein sequence: CASSPTTGANSPLHF.

The chain combines TRBV5-1 with TRBJ1-2; TRBD1 aligns across 10 bases. The CDR3 loop spans 18 amino acids. The V segment lost 1 base and the J segment 4 bases; nucleotides outside the gene matches: 13. The germline V gene has CDR1 SGHRS and CDR2 YFSETQ. This CDR3 reads CASSLFGQGGMPPYGYTF. CDR3 bases: TGCGCCAGCAGCTTGTTTGGACAGGGGGGAATGCCCCCCTATGGCTACACCTTC.

The chain links TRBV27 to TRBJ1-1; 8 bases match TRBD1. Germline V gene sequence: CDR1 MNHEY, CDR2 SMNVEV (reference sequence). CDR3 length: 16 residues. The V and J ends lost 5 bases and 0 bases, in that order; junction bases with no gene match: 8. The CDR3 DNA follows: TGTGCCAGCAGTCGAGACAGGGGAGGCCTGAACACTGAAGCTTTCTTT. The encoded protein is CASSRDRGGLNTEAFF.

This chain joins TRBV7-2 and TRBJ1-2; D might be TRBD1 (5 bases). Trimming stripped 4 bases from V and 8 bases from J, with 17 bases between. The CDR3 sequence is 14 residues long. The V gene's germline CDR1 is SGHTA and CDR2 FQGNSA. The chain's CDR3 is CASSSMTGAGGYTF. The DNA of the CDR3 is TGTGCCAGCAGCTCCATGACTGGGGCGGGGGGCTACACCTTC.